These T cell receptor beta chains were read from a single sample in a study of blood T cell repertoires in COVID-19. The repertoire was sequenced with immunoSEQ multiplex PCR; TCRdb's copy has only in-frame clones and lacks some. This table has roughly 140,000 clones, 85% to 90% appearing once. The specimen was peripheral blood. These receptors were collected from a woman of 80 years or more with acute or convalescent COVID-19. Each CDR3 is given with its conserved first and last residue. The order of the fields is V gene, D gene, J gene, CDR3 protein. A D gene is named only where the DNA matches it firmly.

V gene: TRBV19
D gene: .
J gene: TRBJ1-5
CDR3 protein: CASTRTAGGNQPQHF

V gene: TRBV18
D gene: .
J gene: TRBJ2-6
CDR3 protein: CASSPLTVNSGANVLTF

V gene: TRBV6-6
D gene: TRBD1
J gene: TRBJ1-6
CDR3 protein: CASSYWTGDNSPLHF

V gene: TRBV24-1
D gene: .
J gene: TRBJ2-1
CDR3 protein: CATSDPSGVEQFF

V gene: TRBV9
D gene: TRBD1
J gene: TRBJ1-1
CDR3 protein: CASNRQGVNTEAFF

V gene: TRBV3-1/TRBV3-2
D gene: .
J gene: TRBJ1-2
CDR3 protein: CASSQVWSEGYTF

V gene: TRBV19
D gene: .
J gene: TRBJ2-1
CDR3 protein: CASTGGTYNEQFF

V gene: TRBV2
D gene: .
J gene: TRBJ1-3
CDR3 protein: CASSVRQTSGNTIYF

V gene: TRBV6-2/TRBV6-3
D gene: TRBD1
J gene: TRBJ1-5
CDR3 protein: CASSQQGQGGGPQHF

V gene: TRBV5-1
D gene: .
J gene: TRBJ1-1
CDR3 protein: CASSSSGAGTEAFF

V gene: TRBV30
D gene: .
J gene: TRBJ1-5
CDR3 protein: CAWSLGGNQPQHF

V gene: TRBV19
D gene: TRBD1
J gene: TRBJ1-6
CDR3 protein: CASRTSDRHNSPLHF

V gene: TRBV9
D gene: TRBD1
J gene: TRBJ1-2
CDR3 protein: CASSGTGGVGYGYTF

V gene: TRBV9
D gene: .
J gene: TRBJ2-3
CDR3 protein: CASSVGLGVDTQYF

V gene: TRBV3-1/TRBV3-2
D gene: .
J gene: TRBJ1-1
CDR3 protein: CASSQPGEGEAFF

V gene: TRBV5-1
D gene: TRBD1
J gene: TRBJ2-2
CDR3 protein: CASGDSINTGELFF

V gene: TRBV5-1
D gene: TRBD2
J gene: TRBJ2-1
CDR3 protein: CASSSPTGTTAYNEQFF

V gene: TRBV6-5
D gene: .
J gene: TRBJ2-5
CDR3 protein: CASSPDRWETQYF

V gene: TRBV5-1
D gene: .
J gene: TRBJ1-4
CDR3 protein: CASSKGLRGEKLFF

V gene: TRBV7-9
D gene: .
J gene: TRBJ1-1
CDR3 protein: CASSTEGSYTEAFF

V gene: TRBV4-1
D gene: TRBD1
J gene: TRBJ1-1
CDR3 protein: CASSAGQGVNTEAFF

V gene: TRBV7-8
D gene: .
J gene: TRBJ1-6
CDR3 protein: CASSDLTGSHSPLHF

V gene: TRBV5-1
D gene: .
J gene: TRBJ2-3
CDR3 protein: CASSLYTDTQYF

V gene: TRBV4-3
D gene: .
J gene: TRBJ1-2
CDR3 protein: CASSRTQGGGYTF

V gene: TRBV5-6
D gene: .
J gene: TRBJ1-6
CDR3 protein: CASSSTDDRSPLHF

V gene: TRBV7-2
D gene: TRBD1
J gene: TRBJ1-1
CDR3 protein: CASSLVRGSTEAFF

V gene: TRBV6-5
D gene: .
J gene: TRBJ2-2
CDR3 protein: CASTRGRNTGELFF

V gene: TRBV18
D gene: TRBD2
J gene: TRBJ2-2
CDR3 protein: CASSPAQLATGELFF

V gene: TRBV15
D gene: TRBD2
J gene: TRBJ2-5
CDR3 protein: CATSTSGGAFFGETQYF

V gene: TRBV21-1
D gene: .
J gene: TRBJ1-5
CDR3 protein: CASSSERQPQHF

V gene: TRBV6-5
D gene: .
J gene: TRBJ2-7
CDR3 protein: CASSYKTGANEQYF

V gene: TRBV7-2
D gene: TRBD1
J gene: TRBJ1-5
CDR3 protein: CASSLAVRGDQPQHF

V gene: TRBV11-2
D gene: TRBD1
J gene: TRBJ1-1
CDR3 protein: CASSPDRLTEAFF

V gene: TRBV4-2
D gene: TRBD1
J gene: TRBJ1-2
CDR3 protein: CASSQALDRGRREGYTF

V gene: TRBV6-2/TRBV6-3
D gene: .
J gene: TRBJ2-5
CDR3 protein: CASSIRSRETQYF

V gene: TRBV9
D gene: TRBD1
J gene: TRBJ1-1
CDR3 protein: CASSVGDRGPMNTEAFF

V gene: TRBV9
D gene: TRBD2
J gene: TRBJ2-5
CDR3 protein: CASSVGIAGDPQETQYF

V gene: TRBV5-1
D gene: TRBD1
J gene: TRBJ1-4
CDR3 protein: CASSQDLGTGNEKLFF

V gene: TRBV2
D gene: TRBD1
J gene: TRBJ2-5
CDR3 protein: CASSGQGETQYF

V gene: TRBV5-1
D gene: .
J gene: TRBJ2-2
CDR3 protein: CASSLEAGSVTGELFF

V gene: TRBV6-6
D gene: TRBD1
J gene: TRBJ1-5
CDR3 protein: CASSGTGKLHQPQHF

V gene: TRBV12-3/TRBV12-4
D gene: .
J gene: TRBJ1-6
CDR3 protein: CASTRQNSPLHF

V gene: TRBV6-5
D gene: .
J gene: TRBJ1-4
CDR3 protein: CASTPGATNEKLFF

V gene: TRBV5-1
D gene: TRBD1
J gene: TRBJ1-1
CDR3 protein: CASSFLTGALNTEAFF

V gene: TRBV7-2
D gene: .
J gene: TRBJ2-1
CDR3 protein: CASRLQGSSYNEQFF